This is a list of T cell receptor beta chains from one sample in a study of control samples from healthy donors and cancer patients. Generated by immunoSEQ multiplex PCR, the TCRdb table keeps only in-frame clones and is missing some. In the table there are tens of thousands of clones, about 89% of which are singletons. Sequenced material: PBMCs. These TCRs come from a woman between 50 and 59 years old with colorectal cancer. Each CDR3 is given with its conserved first and last residue. The D gene is left open where the match is weak. Clone size is stated in some rows and not others, as once, few, many or a class when expanded.

d_gene	abundance	v_gene	j_gene	CDR3aa	CDR3nt
.	.	TRBV19	TRBJ2-2	CASSIAGARGDGELFF	TGTGCCAGTAGTATAGCCGGGGCCCGGGGTGACGGGGAGCTGTTTTTT
TRBD1	.	TRBV5-1	TRBJ1-2	CASSPAATGVNYGYTF	TGCGCCAGCAGCCCAGCCGCCACAGGGGTAAACTATGGCTACACCTTC
TRBD1	.	TRBV24-1	TRBJ2-1	CATSDLGQGAANEQFF	TGTGCCACCAGTGACCTCGGACAGGGGGCGGCCAATGAGCAGTTCTTC
TRBD1	.	TRBV6-4	TRBJ2-4	CAITDRGKNIQYF	TGTGCCATCACAGACAGGGGCAAAAACATTCAGTACTTC
.	.	TRBV28	TRBJ2-5	CASSSSGGETQYF	TGTGCCAGCAGCTCCTCTGGGGGCGAGACCCAGTACTTC
TRBD1	medium-sized	TRBV7-3	TRBJ1-5	CASSLNRQDRGDCQPQHF	TGTGCCAGCAGCTTAAATCGTCAGGACAGGGGGGATTGTCAGCCCCAGCATTTT
.	few	TRBV6-2/TRBV6-3	TRBJ1-1	CASSYPQGAEAFF	TGTGCCAGCAGTTACCCCCAGGGCGCTGAAGCTTTCTTT
TRBD1	.	TRBV5-4	TRBJ1-2	CASSPGQGTPNYGYTF	TGTGCCAGCAGCCCAGGACAGGGGACGCCTAACTATGGCTACACCTTC
.	.	TRBV11-2	TRBJ2-2	CASSLEGQLHTGELFF	TGTGCCAGCAGCTTAGAAGGACAGCTACACACCGGGGAGCTGTTTTTT
.	.	TRBV9	TRBJ1-6	CASSVERTSSYNSPLHF	TGTGCCAGCAGCGTAGAAAGGACATCCTCCTATAATTCACCCCTCCACTTT
.	.	TRBV6-4	TRBJ2-3	CASSDSTDTQYF	TGTGCCAGCAGTGACTCGACGGATACGCAGTATTTT
TRBD1	.	TRBV29-1	TRBJ1-2	CSVRQGLDYGYTF	TGCAGCGTTCGACAGGGACTGGACTATGGCTACACCTTC
TRBD1	few	TRBV27	TRBJ1-2	CASRSPGTGASGYTF	TGTGCCAGCAGATCACCCGGGACAGGGGCTAGTGGCTACACCTTC
.	.	TRBV6-2/TRBV6-3	TRBJ2-5	CASSYYIRQETQYF	TGTGCCAGCAGTTACTACATCAGACAAGAGACCCAGTACTTC
.	.	TRBV7-9	TRBJ2-3	CASRFTGSGTDTQYF	TGTGCCAGCAGGTTTACTGGATCAGGCACAGATACGCAGTATTTT
.	once	TRBV27	TRBJ2-1	CASSSWDNNEQFF	TGTGCCAGCAGTTCCTGGGACAACAATGAGCAGTTCTTC
.	.	TRBV10-3	TRBJ1-1	CAISESVGTEAFF	TGTGCCATCAGTGAGTCTGTGGGAACTGAAGCTTTCTTT
.	.	TRBV24-1	TRBJ2-2	CATGRNGGNTGELFF	TGTGCCACCGGAAGGAACGGGGGTAACACCGGGGAGCTGTTTTTT
TRBD1	.	TRBV12-5	TRBJ1-5	CASGGQGAQQGGNQPQHF	TGTGCTAGTGGGGGACAGGGGGCGCAACAAGGAGGGAATCAGCCCCAGCATTTT
TRBD1	.	TRBV7-9	TRBJ1-1	CASSLVRGREAFF	TGTGCCAGCAGCTTAGTAAGGGGGCGTGAAGCTTTCTTT
.	.	TRBV5-1	TRBJ2-5	CASSLEGRVSETQYF	TGCGCCAGCAGCTTGGAGGGCAGGGTCTCGGAGACCCAGTACTTC
.	.	TRBV6-2/TRBV6-3	TRBJ1-1	CASSPPLTRNTEAFF	TGTGCCAGCAGTCCCCCTTTGACACGCAACACTGAAGCTTTCTTT
.	.	TRBV30	TRBJ1-2	CAWSPWTDGYTF	TGTGCCTGGAGTCCCTGGACGGATGGCTACACCTTC
.	.	TRBV9	TRBJ1-2	CASSTTANYGYTF	TGTGCCAGCAGCACAACAGCTAACTATGGCTACACCTTC
.	.	TRBV7-2	TRBJ2-1	CASSLSTVEQFF	TGTGCCAGCAGCTTAAGTACGGTTGAGCAGTTCTTC
.	.	TRBV5-6	TRBJ1-3	CASSLVGNRNTIYF	TGTGCCAGCAGCTTGGTGGGCAACCGGAACACCATATATTTT
.	.	TRBV29-1	TRBJ1-1	CSVDKAMNTEAFF	TGCAGCGTTGACAAGGCCATGAACACTGAAGCTTTCTTT
.	.	TRBV28	TRBJ2-3	CASNPRDFTDTQYF	TGTGCCAGTAATCCCCGGGACTTCACAGATACGCAGTATTTT
TRBD1	.	TRBV10-2	TRBJ1-2	CASSVGIDRVYGYTF	TGCGCCAGCAGCGTCGGCATCGACAGGGTTTATGGCTACACCTTC
.	.	TRBV27	TRBJ2-1	CASRTGLNEQFF	TGTGCCAGCAGGACGGGACTCAATGAGCAGTTCTTC
.	.	TRBV7-8	TRBJ1-4	CASSSEVRGAAREKLFF	TGTGCCAGCAGCTCCGAAGTCCGGGGGGCGGCACGTGAAAAACTGTTTTTT
.	.	TRBV30	TRBJ1-4	CAWSGAGYEKLFF	TGTGCCTGGTCAGGGGCTGGGTATGAAAAACTGTTTTTT
.	.	TRBV29-1	TRBJ1-1	CSAAGGGVTEAFF	TGCAGCGCTGCGGGAGGAGGGGTGACTGAAGCTTTCTTT
.	.	TRBV14	TRBJ1-1	CASSQDRALYLNTEAFF	TGTGCCAGCAGCCAAGATAGGGCCCTCTACCTAAACACTGAAGCTTTCTTT
.	.	TRBV6-5	TRBJ1-6	CASSYSGRSPLHF	TGTGCCAGCAGTTACTCAGGGCGGTCACCCCTCCACTTT
.	once	TRBV2	TRBJ2-1	CASNGRIYNEQFF	TGTGCCAGCAATGGACGGATCTACAATGAGCAGTTCTTC
.	.	TRBV7-2	TRBJ2-2	CASSPAAGSNTGELFF	TGTGCCAGCAGCCCGGCGGCAGGTTCGAACACCGGGGAGCTGTTTTTT
TRBD1	.	TRBV12-3/TRBV12-4	TRBJ1-2	CASSRTGGNGYTF	TGTGCCAGCAGCCGGACAGGGGGTAATGGCTACACCTTC
.	few	TRBV14	TRBJ1-1	CASSQEGTLNTEAFF	TGTGCCAGCAGCCAAGAGGGAACCCTGAACACTGAAGCTTTCTTT
.	once	TRBV14	TRBJ2-3	CASSQPGVPDTQYF	TGTGCCAGCAGCCAGCCGGGAGTCCCAGATACGCAGTATTTT